The clone carrying this T cell receptor (beta chain) has only a few counts. No antigen is known for it. Profiling that covered TCR beta VDJ and CDR3 relied on genomic DNA as its template. TCRdb processed the reads anew with MiXCR; each CDR3 protein has one entry. Seen here are some 150,000 distinct CDR3 sequences, around two fifths observed once, and the top ten hold 8.4%. These data belong to a study of CD8+CD57+ T cells in acquired aplastic anemia. Study at large: Sorted CD4+ and CD8+ cells yielded roughly 3.5 ug of DNA on average.

From germline, CDR1 is WNHNN and CDR2 SYGVQD (reference sequence). This CDR3 contains 15 residues. With V trimmed by 3 bases and J by 10 bases, 7 bases remained unmatched. Study-level findings and limits: In common between the patients and the controls were approximately 30 CD8+ CDR3 sequences.

Sequencing was carried out using sorted CD4+, CD8+, or CD8+CD57+ T cells (not recorded which) from PBMCs. The TCR was taken from a human donor in good health, serving as a control. The chain employs TRBV10-1 and TRBJ1-6, with 9 positions matching TRBD1. CDR3 DNA: TGCGCCAGCAGTGATGTTGGGACAGGGAACTCACCCCTCCACTTT. It yields the protein CASSDVGTGNSPLHF.